Many counts were recorded for the clone carrying this T cell receptor beta chain. Antigen specificity is unknown. Sample-barcoded 5' priming and a J-beta primer mix drove a second PCR of roughly 7 to 11 cycles. Every sample produced at least 2.5 million CDR3-containing paired-end reads. TCRdb called the 5' RACE reads again in MiXCR, with one record for every CDR3 protein. The sample has hundreds of thousands of distinct CDR3 sequences, around 46% seen once; the top ten hold 20% to 25%. This entry is derived from a study of blood T cells in healthy people across ages. For the study at large: There was about one barcoded beta molecule captured by template switching per two T cells. Study-wide findings and caveats: Naive T cell percentage and TCR beta diversity correlated strongly. Naive CD4+ cells and diversity were both higher in long-lived donors than in aged donors.

CDR3 length equals 14 residues. V lost 5 bases, J lost 3 bases, and 14 bases lay in between. Sequenced input: blood. The clonotype comes from a woman aged 55-75 years in good health. The chain combines TRBV12-3 or TRBV12-4 with TRBJ2-7; weak D call: TRBD1 (7 bases). The CDR3 protein is CASSPQGEVYEQYF. The CDR3 DNA sequence: TGTGCCAGCAGTCCCCAGGGGGAGGTCTACGAGCAGTACTTC.